Below are 18 T cell receptor beta chains sequenced from a single sample in a study of human CD4 T cells and Enterobacteriaceae (dated by TCRdb to the early 2020s). Memory CD4+ T cells, defined as all CD4+ cells except CD45RA+CCR7+CD95- naive cells, were FACS-sorted on a FACSAria III to over 95% purity. The library relied on the immunoSEQ multiplex PCR assay. TCRdb stores this immuneACCESS table with in-frame sequences only. Part of the clones is absent; in the studies checked, under half of the shortfall reflects unresolved V genes, and no reason is known for the rest. The sample records tens of thousands of clones, 70% to 90% of which are singletons. Together, the top ten hold roughly 0.96% of the sample. Sequencing was performed on memory CD4+ T cells from blood. The sample's cell subset or site label, decoded: total memory CD4 T cells sorted directly ex vivo, unstimulated. The receptors were gathered from a human donor in good health.

The rearrangement uses TRBV9 and TRBJ1-1, with TRBD1 matching 9 bases. Germline V gene data show CDR1 as SGDLS and CDR2 as YYNGEE. The ends lost 0 bases at V and 0 bases at J; junction bases unmatched: 9. The CDR3 spans 18 residues. The CDR3 DNA reads as TGTGCCAGCAGCGTAGGGACAGGGGTTGTGGGAATGAACACTGAAGCTTTCTTT. It is translated as CASSVGTGVVGMNTEAFF.

The chain employs TRBV7-6 and TRBJ2-7, with TRBD1 matching 11 bases. This CDR3 is built from 14 residues. In germline, CDR1 is SGHVS, CDR2 FNYEAQ. The V gene end was trimmed by 1 base and the J gene end by 6 bases; junction bases not matched to a gene: 2. The CDR3 sequence: CASSLGTGGAEQYF. In DNA, the CDR3 is TGTGCCAGCAGCTTAGGGACAGGGGGCGCCGAGCAGTACTTC.

This clone was seen only once. V usage is TRBV4-1 and J usage is TRBJ2-7, with unresolved D. Trimming took 0 bases from V and 0 from J, leaving 12 bases between them. The germline CDR1 and CDR2 sequences are MGHRA and YSYEKL. CDR3 size: 16 residues. Here the CDR3 DNA reads TGCGCCAGCAGCCAAGAGGGCAGTTCGAGCTCCTACGAGCAGTACTTC. It specifies CASSQEGSSSSYEQYF.

This clone appeared a single time. The V call is TRBV7-9, the J call TRBJ1-5; 8 bases are shared with TRBD1. V lost 5 bases and J lost 1; bases outside the gene matches: 1. CDR1 is SEHNR and CDR2 is FQNEAQ in the germline V gene (reference sequence). The CDR3 is made up of 14 amino acids. The DNA of the CDR3 is TGTGCCAGCAGCCGACAGGGGAGCAATCAGCCCCAGCATTTT. As protein: CASSRQGSNQPQHF.

The chain has TRBV7-2 and TRBJ1-4; possible D gene TRBD1, 5 bases. V was clipped by 5 bases and J by 5 bases, with 18 bases between them. The length of the CDR3 is 16 residues. The germline V gene encodes CDR1 SGHTA and CDR2 FQGNSA. CDR3 nucleotides: TGTGCCAGCAGCAAAGGAGACAGTTGGAGAAATGAAAAACTGTTTTTT. Amino acids: CASSKGDSWRNEKLFF.

The genes are TRBV2 and TRBJ2-3; D is possibly TRBD1 (5 bases). V shed 6 bases and J shed 1 base, with 14 bases lying between them. The CDR3 is made up of 15 amino acids. Germline assignment: CDR1 SNHLY and CDR2 FYNNEI. Here the CDR3 DNA reads TGTGCCAGCAGGGCCGTCAGGGCGGGCACAGATACGCAGTATTTT. It encodes CASRAVRAGTDTQYF.

The chain links TRBV7-8 to TRBJ2-1; tentatively, D is TRBD2 (6 bases). Germline CDR1 reads SGHVS; CDR2 reads FQNEAQ. V was cut by 3 bases and J by 9 bases, with 12 bases left in between. The CDR3 covers 13 residues. The chain's CDR3 is CASSFPLGGEQFF. The CDR3 nucleotides are TGTGCCAGCAGCTTCCCTCTGGGGGGTGAGCAGTTCTTC.

V gene TRBV11-2 combines with J gene TRBJ1-6; TRBD1 is a possible D gene (5 bases). V was trimmed by 5 bases and J by 7 bases, leaving 21 bases between them. The CDR3 covers 17 residues. CDR1 SGHAT and CDR2 FQNNGV come from the germline V gene. The DNA for the CDR3 is TGTGCCAGCAGCCCCGCCTCTAGCGGGACCGGGAATTCACCCCTCCACTTT. It translates to CASSPASSGTGNSPLHF.

Written as DNA, the CDR3 is TGTGCCAGCAGCACCAGGGGGCCCGGCTCCTACGAGCAGTACTTC. It translates to CASSTRGPGSYEQYF. J is TRBJ2-7 and V is TRBV7-8; 8 positions agree with TRBD1. CDR3 length equals 15 residues. CDR1 and CDR2 from the germline V gene are SGHVS and FQNEAQ. V was pared by 5 bases and J by 0 bases, with 6 bases of the junction left unmatched.

This chain connects TRBV19 to TRBJ1-1, with D unclear. V was trimmed by 6 bases and J by 6 bases, leaving 20 bases between them. The CDR3 totals 15 residues. Germline V gene lookup returns CDR1 LNHDA and CDR2 SQIVND (reference sequence). The CDR3 sequence: CASSYSGPRVPEAFF. The CDR3 nucleotides are TGTGCCAGTAGCTATTCCGGGCCCAGAGTCCCTGAAGCTTTCTTT.

This clone was recorded a few times. The chain links TRBV5-1 to TRBJ2-3; 7 positions match TRBD1. The CDR3 extends over 18 amino acids. J lost 0 bases, V lost 4 bases, and 14 bases had no gene match. Germline V gene lookup returns CDR1 SGHRS and CDR2 YFSETQ. CDR3 amino acids: CASSIRQGKRLSTDTQYF. Written as DNA, the CDR3 is TGCGCCAGCAGCATTAGACAGGGAAAACGACTTAGCACAGATACGCAGTATTTT.

The chain carries TRBV2 and TRBJ2-7; 7 nucleotides match TRBD1. CDR3 length equals 14 residues. The trim removed 4 bases at V and 0 bases at J, leaving 3 bases unmatched. Germline CDR1 is SNHLY and CDR2 is FYNNEI. CDR3 protein: CASSGQGSSYEQYF. The CDR3 DNA reads as TGTGCCAGCAGTGGACAGGGAAGCTCCTACGAGCAGTACTTC.

The chain couples TRBV4-1 to TRBJ2-1; 8 nucleotides match TRBD2. This CDR3 contains 17 residues. CDR1 and CDR2 from the germline V gene are MGHRA and YSYEKL. Trimming at V came to 3 bases and at J to 0 bases, leaving 7 bases not matched to a gene. The CDR3: CASSHLLSGSSYNEQFF. The CDR3 coding sequence is TGCGCCAGCAGCCACCTTCTCAGCGGGAGCTCCTACAATGAGCAGTTCTTC.

The genes are TRBV7-9 and TRBJ2-1, with D tentatively TRBD2 (6 bases). The germline V gene encodes CDR1 SEHNR and CDR2 FQNEAQ (reference sequence). V dropped 4 bases and J dropped 9 bases, with 16 bases sitting between them. This CDR3 contains 14 residues. CDR3 residues: CASSWDGTSSEQFF. The CDR3 region has the DNA TGTGCCAGCAGCTGGGACGGGACTTCAAGTGAGCAGTTCTTC.

The V call is TRBV7-2, the J call TRBJ2-1, with 7 nucleotides matching TRBD2. Germline-derived CDR1 and CDR2 are SGHTA and FQGNSA. V dropped 5 bases and J dropped 6; count of bases not matched to a gene: 7. The CDR3 extends over 14 amino acids. The CDR3 reads CASSLRTRRNEQFF. CDR3 coding DNA: TGTGCCAGCAGCCTACGGACTAGGCGCAATGAGCAGTTCTTC.

This clone came up once. One junction end disagrees with the germline gene, perhaps due to a read error. This chain connects TRBV11-2 to TRBJ2-1; weak D call: TRBD2 (6 bases). Germline assignment: CDR1 SGHAT and CDR2 FQNNGV. This CDR3 has 15 residues. The CDR3 protein is CAGSLPGRRGNEQFF. DNA for the CDR3: TGTGCCGGCAGCTTACCCGGGAGAAGGGGTAATGAGCAGTTCTTC.

The rearrangement uses TRBV6-6 and TRBJ1-1; D gene unclear. This CDR3 comprises 13 residues. The germline V gene has CDR1 MNHNY and CDR2 SVGAGI (reference sequence). Trimming took 4 bases from V and 3 from J, leaving 9 bases between them. This CDR3 is CASSFPGYTEAFF. The CDR3 nucleotides read TGTGCCAGCAGTTTCCCGGGGTACACTGAAGCTTTCTTT.

V gene TRBV23-1 combines with J gene TRBJ2-7; D ambiguous. TRBV23-1 is an ORF for which the function is uncertain. The CDR3 is 13 residues long. V gave up 4 bases and J gave up 2 bases, with 9 bases separating them. The CDR3 reads CASSPTWTYEQYF. DNA of the CDR3: TGCGCCAGCAGTCCGACTTGGACCTACGAGCAGTACTTC.